The 14 T cell receptor beta chains below were found in one sample sequenced in a study of cytomegalovirus exposure and HLA in healthy donors. Use of 60 Vbeta and 13 Jbeta primers characterized the PCR. TCRdb's table, derived via immunoSEQ multiplex PCR, lists solely in-frame clones and lacks some. The sample includes about 150,000 clones, 65% to 80% of them seen just once. Material: PBMCs. These receptors came from a man aged 25-45 years in good health and CMV-seronegative.

This clone came up a few times. The chain employs TRBV6-6 and TRBJ1-1; TRBD1 might be the D (5 bases). The CDR3 has 14 amino acids. Germline V lookup: CDR1 MNHNY, CDR2 SVGAGI (reference sequence). V lost 0 bases to trimming and J lost 2 bases, with 7 bases between them. The CDR3 is CASSYSTANTEAFF. DNA for the CDR3: TGTGCCAGCAGTTACTCGACAGCAAACACTGAAGCTTTCTTT.

V is TRBV5-4 and J is TRBJ1-2, with a possible D match to TRBD1 (6 bases). The CDR3 totals 15 residues. Per the germline V gene, CDR1 is SGHNT and CDR2 is YYREEE (reference sequence). Trimming pared 4 bases from V and 8 bases from J, leaving 21 bases between. The CDR3 region has the DNA TGTGCCAGCAGCGGGGCGGGGGCAGGCACCATAGGCTACACCTTC. Amino acid sequence: CASSGAGAGTIGYTF.

The rearrangement links TRBV6-5 to TRBJ2-7; weak D call: TRBD1 (5 bases). This CDR3 is 15 amino acids long. V lost 2 bases and J lost 0, with 11 bases in between. Germline values: CDR1 MNHEY, CDR2 SVGAGI. This chain's CDR3 is CASSYQGNPSYEQYF. CDR3 bases: TGTGCCAGCAGTTACCAGGGAAATCCCTCCTACGAGCAGTACTTC.

This chain uses TRBV18 with TRBJ1-1; 11 bases fit TRBD1. Per the germline V gene, CDR1 is KGHSH and CDR2 is LQKENI. J was trimmed by 4 bases and V by 2 bases; bases with no gene match: 3. There are 15 residues in the CDR3. CDR3 sequence: CASSPGQGAITEAFF. In DNA form, the CDR3 reads TGTGCCAGCTCACCAGGACAGGGGGCGATCACTGAAGCTTTCTTT. Combining the CDR3 with reference TRBV18 and TRBJ1-1 gives the whole variable domain NAGVMQNPRHLVRRRGQEARLRCSPMKGHSHVYWYRQLPEEGLKFMVYLQKENIIDESGMPKERFSAEFPKEGPSILRIQQVVRGDSAAYFCASSPGQGAITEAFFGQGTRLTVV.

V usage is TRBV5-4 and J usage is TRBJ2-7; 7 bases align to TRBD1. This CDR3 is 15 amino acids long. The germline V gene has CDR1 SGHNT and CDR2 YYREEE (reference sequence). J was trimmed by 2 bases and V by 4 bases; bases with no gene match: 9. In DNA, the CDR3 is TGTGCCAGCAGCGGAGGACAGGTCCAGCCCTACGAGCAGTACTTC. Translation gives CASSGGQVQPYEQYF.

The sample holds one count of this clone. The chain employs TRBV28 and TRBJ2-7; 8 bases map to TRBD2. V trimming: 10 bases; J trimming: 0 bases; junction bases outside the gene matches: 8. The CDR3 is 14 amino acids. Germline-derived CDR1 and CDR2 are MDHEN and SYDVKM. CDR3 in amino acids: CATQIAGLSYEQYF. The CDR3, as DNA: TGTGCCACACAAATAGCGGGGCTCTCCTACGAGCAGTACTTC.

The chain has TRBV19 and TRBJ1-6; the match to TRBD1 covers 10 bases. In germline, CDR1 is LNHDA, CDR2 SQIVND (reference sequence). V lost 6 bases, J lost 7 bases, and 12 bases stayed unmatched. The CDR3 is made up of 17 amino acids. CDR3 loop: CASRPLRTGGGNSPLHF. DNA of the CDR3: TGTGCCAGTAGACCCCTTCGGACAGGGGGGGGGAATTCACCCCTCCACTTT.

The chain carries TRBV7-9 and TRBJ1-2; no firm D call. The CDR3 has 11 amino acids. CDR1 and CDR2 from the germline V gene are SEHNR and FQNEAQ (reference sequence). V was pared by 0 bases and J by 10 bases, with 6 bases between. CDR3 residues: CASSLAGSYTF. As DNA, the CDR3 is TGTGCCAGCAGCTTAGCCGGGTCCTACACCTTC.

V usage is TRBV11-3 and J usage is TRBJ2-2, with a possible D match to TRBD1 (6 bases). Germline CDR1 is SGHNT and CDR2 is YENEEA. The CDR3 is made up of 16 amino acids. V gave up 5 bases and J gave up 3 bases, with 16 bases separating them. CDR3 loop: CASSPGGRGDTGELFF. The CDR3 coding sequence is TGTGCCAGCAGCCCCGGTGGCAGGGGAGACACCGGGGAGCTGTTTTTT.

This chain uses TRBV10-1 with TRBJ2-1; 13 bases map to TRBD2. The germline gives CDR1 WNHNN, CDR2 SYGVQD (reference sequence). The V and J ends lost 4 bases and 3 bases, in that order; junction bases with no gene match: 3. The CDR3 contains 16 residues. The CDR3 protein is CASSVRTSGGYNEQFF. The CDR3 region has the DNA TGCGCCAGCAGTGTCAGGACTAGCGGGGGCTACAATGAGCAGTTCTTC.

The chain uses TRBV2 and TRBJ2-2; 7 positions match TRBD1. The J segment lost 5 bases and the V segment lost 6 bases, leaving 9 bases of the junction unmatched. This CDR3 region has 15 residues. Looked up from germline, CDR1 is SNHLY and CDR2 is FYNNEI. CDR3 protein: CASRDRAQGTGELFF. Written as DNA, the CDR3 is TGTGCCAGCAGAGACAGGGCCCAGGGGACCGGGGAGCTGTTTTTT. Variable domain in full (rest from reference TRBV2 and TRBJ2-2): EPEVTQTPSHQVTQMGQEVILRCVPISNHLYFYWYRQILGQKVEFLVSFYNNEISEKSEIFDDQFSVERPDGSNFTLKIRSTKLEDSAMYFCASRDRAQGTGELFFGEGSRLTVL.

Only one count was recorded for this clone. The chain links TRBV19 to TRBJ1-2, with D possibly TRBD1 on 5 matching bases. The germline gives CDR1 LNHDA, CDR2 SQIVND (reference sequence). The CDR3 is made up of 13 amino acids. Trimming removed 5 bases from V and 6 bases from J, with 13 bases in between. CDR3 region: CASSPRGLDGYTF. Written as DNA, the CDR3 is TGTGCCAGTAGTCCAAGGGGTTTGGATGGCTACACCTTC.

The table lists this clone with a few counts. This chain connects TRBV2 to TRBJ2-5; perhaps TRBD2 as D (5 bases). Trimming left V 6 bases short and J 5 bases short, with 16 bases between. Germline V lookup: CDR1 SNHLY, CDR2 FYNNEI. This CDR3 spans 14 amino acids. CDR3 sequence reads: CASSKTSPRETQYF. The CDR3 nucleotides are TGTGCCAGCAGCAAAACTAGTCCGCGGGAGACCCAGTACTTC.

This clone appeared a single time. This chain connects TRBV5-1 to TRBJ1-4, with 12 nucleotides matching TRBD1. The germline gives CDR1 SGHRS, CDR2 YFSETQ. The CDR3 runs to 17 residues. V lost 3 bases and J lost 4; bases outside the gene matches: 7. The chain's CDR3 is CASSSPGQGADNEKLFF. The CDR3 region has the DNA TGCGCCAGCAGCTCGCCGGGACAGGGGGCTGATAATGAAAAACTGTTTTTT.